Shown below are 14 T cell receptor beta chains from a single sample sequenced in a study of chemoradiotherapy in HPV16-positive cancers (dated by TCRdb to about 2022). Library method: the immunoSEQ multiplex PCR assay. The source is immuneACCESS, and TCRdb retained only in-frame sequences with V and J called. Part of the clones is not carried over; for the studies checked, unresolved V genes explain less than half of this, and the remainder is unexplained. The sample table holds around 30,000 clones, of which approximately 88% were seen once. The ten largest account for around 5% of the sample. Sequences were derived from blood, sampled from a patient who underwent chemoradiotherapy. Receptors were obtained from a human donor with HPV-associated anogenital cancer.

The chain combines TRBV6-6 with TRBJ2-5; TRBD1 might be the D (6 bases). CDR1 and CDR2 from the germline V gene are MNHNY and SVGAGI (reference sequence). There are 14 residues in the CDR3. V was trimmed by 2 bases and J by 5 bases, leaving 12 bases between them. The CDR3 reads CASSYPERGETQYF. The CDR3 DNA reads TGTGCCAGCAGTTACCCCGAGAGGGGGGAGACCCAGTACTTC.

As for this clone: The germline gene is not matched at one end of the junction; a read error may be the cause. The V gene is TRBV9, the J gene TRBJ1-3; no definite D call. Germline CDR1 and CDR2: SGDLS and YYNGEE. The CDR3 loop spans 16 amino acids. The CDR3, as DNA: TGTGCCAACAGCGTAGGCCCCGATTACTCTGGAAACACCATATATTTT. It codes for CANSVGPDYSGNTIYF.

V gene TRBV11-3 combines with J gene TRBJ1-2; D is possibly TRBD1 (5 bases). Trimming took 3 bases from V and 6 from J, leaving 17 bases between them. CDR1 is SGHNT, CDR2 YENEEA, per germline. The CDR3 sequence is 15 residues long. In DNA, the CDR3 is TGTGCCAGCAGCTTGGAGGGGCTTTATATCGATGGCTACACCTTC. As protein: CASSLEGLYIDGYTF.

The genes are TRBV19 and TRBJ1-6; 8 bases line up with TRBD1. The ends lost 3 bases at V and 6 bases at J; junction bases unmatched: 7. Germline CDR1 LNHDA, CDR2 SQIVND (reference sequence). CDR3 length equals 16 residues. CDR3 sequence reads: CASSIRGQGGNSPLHF. Here the CDR3 DNA reads TGTGCCAGTAGTATCCGCGGACAGGGTGGTAATTCACCCCTCCACTTT.

V gene TRBV19 combines with J gene TRBJ1-2, with unresolved D. The CDR3 runs to 15 residues. Germline V CDR1 and CDR2: LNHDA, SQIVND (reference sequence). V lost 2 bases, J lost 6 bases, and 16 bases lay in between. CDR3 region: CASSISGGIADGYTF. The CDR3 coding sequence is TGTGCCAGTAGTATAAGTGGTGGGATCGCTGATGGCTACACCTTC.

This clone was picked up one time. Sequence at one end of the junction differs from germline and may be a read error. The chain joins TRBV2 to TRBJ2-7; D perhaps matches TRBD2 (5 bases). Germline CDR1 is SNHLY and CDR2 is FYNNEI. The CDR3 is made up of 14 amino acids. The CDR3 DNA reads as TGTGCCAGCAGGGAAGAGCGGCGATCCTACGAGCAGTACTTC. It yields the protein CASREERRSYEQYF.

The rearrangement joins TRBV5-5 to TRBJ2-7; D is ambiguous. V gave up 2 bases and J gave up 1 base, with 7 bases separating them. Germline V lookup: CDR1 SGHKS, CDR2 YYEKEE (reference sequence). The CDR3 is made up of 13 amino acids. CDR3 DNA sequence: TGTGCCAGCAGCTTTGTGGTATCCTACGAGCAGTACTTC. Its protein is CASSFVVSYEQYF.

The chain combines TRBV19 with TRBJ1-1; 8 bases line up with TRBD1. CDR3 length: 14 amino acids. The V gene's germline CDR1 is LNHDA and CDR2 SQIVND (reference sequence). Trimming cost V 6 bases and J 1 base; bases outside gene matches: 4. The CDR3 region has the DNA TGTGCCAGTAGGGGGGACAGGCCGAACACTGAAGCTTTCTTT. Its translation: CASRGDRPNTEAFF. The full variable domain, rest sourced from reference TRBV19 and TRBJ1-1, is DGGITQSPKYLFRKEGQNVTLSCEQNLNHDAMYWYRQDPGQGLRLIYYSQIVNDFQKGDIAEGYSVSREKKESFPLTVTSAQKNPTAFYLCASRGDRPNTEAFFGQGTRLTVV.

The chain employs TRBV14 and TRBJ2-7; D perhaps matches TRBD1 (5 bases). The CDR3 sequence is 16 residues long. The V and J ends lost 0 bases and 3 bases respectively, with 15 bases between them. Germline V gene sequence: CDR1 SGHDN, CDR2 FVKESK. The CDR3 coding sequence is TGTGCCAGCAGCCAAGAGGATGGGGCATTCTACTACGAGCAGTACTTC. Translation gives CASSQEDGAFYYEQYF.

The J gene is TRBJ2-1, the V gene TRBV6-5; TRBD2 aligns across 16 bases. CDR1 MNHEY and CDR2 SVGAGI come from the germline V gene. The ends lost 5 bases at V and 8 bases at J; junction bases unmatched: 3. The length of the CDR3 is 15 residues. The CDR3 region has the DNA TGTGCCAGCAGTAGGGGACTAGCGGGGGGGGATGAGCAGTTCTTC. Its translation: CASSRGLAGGDEQFF.

The chain recombines TRBV5-1 with TRBJ1-2; 7 positions agree with TRBD1. This CDR3 region has 14 residues. The germline CDR1 and CDR2 sequences are SGHRS and YFSETQ. V shed 7 bases, J shed 0 bases, and the junction held 6 bases outside the gene matches. The CDR3: CASRDSLANYGYTF. CDR3 DNA: TGCGCCAGCCGGGACAGCCTAGCTAACTATGGCTACACCTTC.

This chain links TRBV28 with TRBJ1-4; the D is unclear. This CDR3 is built from 13 residues. Germline CDR1 reads MDHEN; CDR2 reads SYDVKM. The V end was cut by 7 bases, the J end by 8 bases, with 14 bases between. Here the CDR3 DNA reads TGTGCCAGCACCCAAAAAATTTGGGAAAAACTGTTTTTT. Protein sequence: CASTQKIWEKLFF. The full variable domain, with the rest looked up from reference TRBV28 and TRBJ1-4, is DVKVTQSSRYLVKRTGEKVFLECVQDMDHENMFWYRQDPGLGLRLIYFSYDVKMKEKGDIPEGYSVSREKKERFSLILESASTNQTSMYLCASTQKIWEKLFFGSGTQLSVL.

J is TRBJ2-3 and V is TRBV12-5; D uncertain. V was clipped by 1 base and J by 5 bases, with 1 base between them. The germline V gene has CDR1 LGHNT and CDR2 FRNRAP. This CDR3 has 11 residues. The CDR3 region is CASGLEDTQYF. The CDR3 region has the DNA TGTGCTAGTGGTTTGGAAGATACGCAGTATTTT.

The rearrangement joins TRBV5-4 to TRBJ1-3, with 10 positions matching TRBD1. With V trimmed by 4 bases and J by 6 bases, 7 bases remained unmatched. Per the germline V gene, CDR1 is SGHNT and CDR2 is YYREEE (reference sequence). This CDR3 has 15 residues. The CDR3 spells CASSPGTGAANTIYF. CDR3 bases: TGTGCCAGCAGCCCCGGGACAGGGGCAGCAAACACCATATATTTT.